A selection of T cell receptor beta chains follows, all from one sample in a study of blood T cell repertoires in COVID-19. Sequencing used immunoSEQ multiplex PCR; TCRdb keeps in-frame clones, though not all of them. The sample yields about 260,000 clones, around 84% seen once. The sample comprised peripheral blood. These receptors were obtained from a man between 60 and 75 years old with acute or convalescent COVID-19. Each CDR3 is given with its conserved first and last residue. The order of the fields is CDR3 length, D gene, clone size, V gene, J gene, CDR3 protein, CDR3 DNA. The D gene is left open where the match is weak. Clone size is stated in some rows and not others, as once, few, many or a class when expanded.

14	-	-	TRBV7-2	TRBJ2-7	CASSPRGDFYEQYF	TGTGCCAGCAGCCCCCGCGGGGACTTCTACGAGCAGTACTTC
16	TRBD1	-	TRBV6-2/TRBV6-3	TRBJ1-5	CASSYWGQYSNQPQHF	TGTGCCAGCAGTTACTGGGGACAGTATAGCAATCAGCCCCAGCATTTT
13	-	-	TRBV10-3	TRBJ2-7	CAISTHDPGEQYF	TGTGCCATCAGTACCCATGATCCGGGGGAGCAGTACTTC
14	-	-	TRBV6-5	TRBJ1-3	CATTAGLGGNTIYF	TGTGCCACCACTGCCGGACTGGGAGGAAACACCATATATTTT
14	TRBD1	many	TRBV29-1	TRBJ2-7	CSASSGTGAHEQYF	TGCAGCGCATCCTCCGGGACAGGGGCCCACGAGCAGTACTTC
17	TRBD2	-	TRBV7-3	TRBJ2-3	CASSLMPASGGTDTQYF	TGTGCCAGCAGCTTAATGCCGGCTAGCGGGGGCACAGATACGCAGTATTTT
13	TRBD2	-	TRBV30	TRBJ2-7	CAWAAGRGNEQYF	TGTGCCTGGGCTGCAGGGAGGGGCAACGAGCAGTACTTC
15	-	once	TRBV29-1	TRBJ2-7	CSVARGRGEVYEQYF	TGCAGCGTTGCACGTGGCAGGGGGGAAGTCTACGAGCAGTACTTC
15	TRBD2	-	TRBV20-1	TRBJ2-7	CSASGSTSGSYEQYF	TGCAGTGCTAGTGGGTCGACTAGCGGGAGCTACGAGCAGTACTTC
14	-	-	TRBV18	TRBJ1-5	CASSQTPKDQPQHF	TGTGCCAGCTCACAGACACCTAAGGATCAGCCCCAGCATTTT
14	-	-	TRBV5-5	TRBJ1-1	CASSSQGGNTEAFF	TGTGCCAGCAGCTCACAGGGCGGGAACACTGAAGCTTTCTTT
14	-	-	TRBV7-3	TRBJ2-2	CASSLFRNTGELFF	TGTGCCAGCAGCTTATTTAGGAACACCGGGGAGCTGTTTTTT
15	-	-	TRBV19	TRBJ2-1	CASSMYRQLVNEQFF	TGTGCCAGTAGTATGTACCGCCAGTTGGTTAATGAGCAGTTCTTC
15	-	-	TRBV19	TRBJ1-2	CASSTFGGINYGYTF	TGTGCCAGTAGTACCTTCGGAGGGATTAACTATGGCTACACCTTC
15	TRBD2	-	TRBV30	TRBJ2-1	CAWSSSGGPYNEQFF	TGTGCCTGGAGTTCTAGCGGGGGACCCTACAATGAGCAGTTCTTC
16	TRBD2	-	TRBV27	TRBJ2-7	CASSFRLAGGHYEQYF	TGTGCCAGCAGTTTCCGTCTAGCGGGAGGCCACTACGAGCAGTACTTC
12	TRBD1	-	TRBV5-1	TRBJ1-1	CASATGGAEAFF	TGCGCCAGCGCTACAGGGGGGGCTGAAGCTTTCTTT
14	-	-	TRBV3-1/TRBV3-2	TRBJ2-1	CASSQRGGAREQFF	TGTGCCAGCAGCCAGAGGGGGGGGGCGCGAGAGCAGTTCTTC
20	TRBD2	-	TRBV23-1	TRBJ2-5	CASSQSRAGLARGVRETQYF	TGCGCCAGCAGTCAATCGAGGGCTGGACTAGCGAGGGGGGTTAGGGAGACCCAGTACTTC
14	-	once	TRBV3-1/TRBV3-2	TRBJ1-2	CASSQGRGGYGYTF	TGTGCCAGCAGCCAAGGACGGGGGGGCTATGGCTACACCTTC
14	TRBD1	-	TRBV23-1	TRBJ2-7	CASSQGGQVYEQYF	TGCGCCAGCAGTCAAGGGGGACAGGTCTACGAGCAGTACTTC
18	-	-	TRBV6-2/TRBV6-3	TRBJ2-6	CASSFRSSRSSGANVLTF	TGTGCCAGCAGTTTCCGTTCCTCCCGCAGTTCTGGGGCCAACGTCCTGACTTTC
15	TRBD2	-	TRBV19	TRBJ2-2	CASSIASGSTGELFF	TGTGCCAGTAGTATAGCTAGCGGGAGTACCGGGGAGCTGTTTTTT
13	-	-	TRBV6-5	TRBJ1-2	CASSGQPNYGYTF	TGTGCCAGCAGCGGACAGCCTAACTATGGCTACACCTTC
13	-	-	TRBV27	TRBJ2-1	CASSLSGVNEQFF	TGTGCCAGCAGTTTATCGGGCGTCAATGAGCAGTTCTTC
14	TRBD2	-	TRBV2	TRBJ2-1	CASRGREAYNEQFF	TGTGCCAGCAGAGGGCGGGAGGCCTACAATGAGCAGTTCTTC
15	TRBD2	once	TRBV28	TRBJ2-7	CASSWGGWRAYEQYF	TGTGCCAGCAGCTGGGGGGGGTGGAGGGCCTACGAGCAGTACTTC
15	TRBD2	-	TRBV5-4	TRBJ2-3	CASSIRGGGADTQYF	TGTGCCAGCAGCATCCGGGGGGGAGGAGCGGATACGCAGTATTTT
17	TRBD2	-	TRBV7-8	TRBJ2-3	CASSPQLYGGSTDTQYF	TGTGCCAGCAGCCCCCAGCTGTACGGGGGGAGCACAGATACGCAGTATTTT
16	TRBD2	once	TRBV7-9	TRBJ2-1	CASSPRTSWEDNEQFF	TGTGCCAGCAGCCCTCGGACTAGCTGGGAAGACAATGAGCAGTTCTTC
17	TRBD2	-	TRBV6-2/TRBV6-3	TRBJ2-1	CASSYDPGLGFINEQFF	TGTGCCAGCAGTTACGACCCGGGACTAGGGTTCATCAATGAGCAGTTCTTC
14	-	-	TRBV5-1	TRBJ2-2	CASSLATETGELFF	TGCGCCAGCAGCTTGGCTACGGAGACCGGGGAGCTGTTTTTT
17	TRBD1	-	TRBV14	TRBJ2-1	CASSQVGLRDRANEQFF	TGTGCCAGCAGCCAAGTCGGCCTCCGGGACAGGGCAAATGAGCAGTTCTTC
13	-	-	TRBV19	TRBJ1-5	CASSANREQPQHF	TGTGCCAGTAGTGCAAACAGGGAACAGCCCCAGCATTTT
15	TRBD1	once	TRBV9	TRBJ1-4	CASSVAPDRNEKLFF	TGTGCCAGCAGCGTAGCTCCGGACAGGAATGAAAAACTGTTTTTT
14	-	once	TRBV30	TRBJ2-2	CAWSVGANTGELFF	TGTGCCTGGAGTGTAGGGGCGAACACCGGGGAGCTGTTTTTT
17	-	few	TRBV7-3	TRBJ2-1	CASSLTGKGGFYNEQFF	TGTGCCAGCAGCTTAACGGGGAAGGGCGGGTTTTACAATGAGCAGTTCTTC
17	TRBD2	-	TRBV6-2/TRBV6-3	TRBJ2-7	CASTPLPTSGGNYEQYF	TGTGCCAGCACCCCTCTTCCCACTAGCGGGGGGAACTACGAGCAGTACTTC
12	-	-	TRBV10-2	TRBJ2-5	CASSAPGSRSYF	TGCGCCAGCAGTGCACCGGGGTCCCGGTCGTACTTC
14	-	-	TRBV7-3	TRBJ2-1	CASKTSRRINEQFF	TGTGCCAGCAAGACTAGTCGACGGATCAATGAGCAGTTCTTC
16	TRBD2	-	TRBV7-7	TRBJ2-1	CASSLEASGRDNEQFF	TGTGCTAGCAGCTTAGAGGCTAGCGGGAGAGACAATGAGCAGTTCTTC
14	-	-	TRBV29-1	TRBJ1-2	CSVGVPGTFYRYTF	TGCAGCGTTGGGGTTCCAGGGACTTTCTATCGCTACACCTTC
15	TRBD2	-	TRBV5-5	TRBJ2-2	CASSVSGGFTGELFF	TGTGCCAGCAGCGTTAGCGGGGGGTTCACCGGGGAGCTGTTTTTT
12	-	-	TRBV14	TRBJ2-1	CASSQEGAEQFF	TGTGCCAGCAGTCAGGAGGGGGCTGAGCAGTTCTTC
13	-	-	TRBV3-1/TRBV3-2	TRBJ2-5	CASSPRVGETQYF	TGTGCCAGCAGCCCGAGGGTCGGGGAGACCCAGTACTTC
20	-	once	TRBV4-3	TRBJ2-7	CASSQDRPELTGRIPYEQYF	TGCGCCAGCAGCCAAGATCGGCCCGAATTAACAGGGCGTATTCCCTACGAGCAGTACTTC
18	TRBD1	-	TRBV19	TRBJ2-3	CASRSSGMATGVTDTQYF	TGTGCCAGTAGATCCTCCGGGATGGCGACAGGGGTGACAGATACGCAGTATTTT
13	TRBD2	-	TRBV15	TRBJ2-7	CATSTSGSYEQYF	TGTGCCACCTCGACTAGCGGGAGTTACGAGCAGTACTTC
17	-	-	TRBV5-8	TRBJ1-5	CASSLVQTANSNQPQHF	TGTGCCAGCAGCTTGGTCCAGACTGCAAATAGCAATCAGCCCCAGCATTTT